The T cell receptor beta chain under discussion was sequenced for a study of blood T cell repertoires in COVID-19. Study information: There were acute and convalescent COVID-19 samples, and they came from the United States, Italy and Spain.

The CDR3 consists of 16 residues. V gave up 2 bases and J gave up 4 bases; unmatched junction bases: 4. The germline V gene has CDR1 KGHDR and CDR2 SFDVKD. Participants' own reports of clinical history determined their cohort assignment. In the source study's methods: Amplified reference gene primers provided the basis for estimating nucleated cell counts. Repertoires were generated with immunoSEQ multiplex PCR, while TCRdb's copy carries only in-frame clones and drops some. Clonal size and the V and J genes are those of that table, whereas D and trimming came from the DNA. This sample has around 390,000 clones, with around 87% found just once.

Material for sequencing was PBMCs or T cells enriched from blood (not recorded which). The chain carries TRBV24-1 and TRBJ2-2, with 9 bases identical to TRBD1. The clonotype was recovered from a woman in her forties or fifties who had recovered from COVID-19. The DNA of the CDR3 is TGTGCCACCAGTGATTGGGGACAGGGTAGCACCGGGGAGCTGTTTTTT. Translating it yields CATSDWGQGSTGELFF.